What follows describes a single T cell receptor (beta chain). Germline CDR1 is DFQATT and CDR2 is SNEGSKA (reference sequence). V lost 2 bases, J lost 1 base, and 8 bases lay in between. This CDR3 is 13 amino acids long. The RNA input was roughly 0.45 to 1 ug, and it was reverse transcribed with random hexamers. A multiplex approach, immunoSEQ multiplex PCR, amplified TCR beta CDR3 across 54 Vbeta and 13 Jbeta. A single record per CDR3 protein comes from TCRdb applying MiXCR to the immunoSEQ multiplex PCR reads. Here the sample spans some 160,000 distinct CDR3 sequences, approximately 90% being singletons. The data stem from a study of CD8 T cells in Susac syndrome.

What was sequenced was CD4+ T cells from PBMCs. This chain connects TRBV20-1 to TRBJ1-1; D remains ambiguous. The clonotype originates from a human donor in good health. The CDR3 DNA reads TGCAGTGCTAGACCGAAGACGAACACTGAAGCTTTCTTT. Protein sequence: CSARPKTNTEAFF.